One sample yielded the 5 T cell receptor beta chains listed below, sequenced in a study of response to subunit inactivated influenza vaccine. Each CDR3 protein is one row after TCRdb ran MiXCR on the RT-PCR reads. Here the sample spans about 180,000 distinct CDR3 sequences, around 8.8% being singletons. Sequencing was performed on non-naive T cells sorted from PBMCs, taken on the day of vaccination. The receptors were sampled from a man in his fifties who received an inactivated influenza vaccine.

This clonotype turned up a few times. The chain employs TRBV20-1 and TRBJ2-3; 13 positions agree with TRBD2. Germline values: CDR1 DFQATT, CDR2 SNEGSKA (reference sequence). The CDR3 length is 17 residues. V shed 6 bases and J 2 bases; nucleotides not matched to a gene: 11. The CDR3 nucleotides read TGCAGTGCCACACGTCCGGGACTAGCGGGACACACAGATACGCAGTATTTT. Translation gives CSATRPGLAGHTDTQYF.

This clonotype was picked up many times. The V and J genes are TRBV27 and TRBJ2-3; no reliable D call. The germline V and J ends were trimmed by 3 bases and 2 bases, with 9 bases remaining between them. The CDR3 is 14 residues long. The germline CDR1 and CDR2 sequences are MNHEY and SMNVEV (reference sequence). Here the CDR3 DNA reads TGTGCCAGCAGTTTCCTACACCCCACAGATACGCAGTATTTT. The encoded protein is CASSFLHPTDTQYF.

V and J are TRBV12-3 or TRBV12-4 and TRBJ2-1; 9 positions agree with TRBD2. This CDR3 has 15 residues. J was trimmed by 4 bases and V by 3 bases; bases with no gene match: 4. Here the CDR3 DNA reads TGTGCCAGCAGTTTGACGGGACTAGCATACAATGAGCAGTTCTTC. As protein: CASSLTGLAYNEQFF.

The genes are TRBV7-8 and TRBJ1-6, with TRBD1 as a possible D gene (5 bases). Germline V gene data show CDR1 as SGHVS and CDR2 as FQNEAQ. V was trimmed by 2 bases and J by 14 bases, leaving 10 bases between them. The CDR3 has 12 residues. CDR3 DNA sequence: TGTGCCAGCAGCTTATCTGGGGGATCCCTCCACTTT. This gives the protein CASSLSGGSLHF.

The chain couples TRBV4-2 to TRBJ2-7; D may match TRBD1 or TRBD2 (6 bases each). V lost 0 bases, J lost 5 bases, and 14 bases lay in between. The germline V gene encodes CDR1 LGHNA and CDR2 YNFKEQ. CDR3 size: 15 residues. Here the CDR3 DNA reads TGTGCCAGCAGCCAAGATCGCAGGGGAGGCGACGAGCAGTACTTC. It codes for CASSQDRRGGDEQYF.